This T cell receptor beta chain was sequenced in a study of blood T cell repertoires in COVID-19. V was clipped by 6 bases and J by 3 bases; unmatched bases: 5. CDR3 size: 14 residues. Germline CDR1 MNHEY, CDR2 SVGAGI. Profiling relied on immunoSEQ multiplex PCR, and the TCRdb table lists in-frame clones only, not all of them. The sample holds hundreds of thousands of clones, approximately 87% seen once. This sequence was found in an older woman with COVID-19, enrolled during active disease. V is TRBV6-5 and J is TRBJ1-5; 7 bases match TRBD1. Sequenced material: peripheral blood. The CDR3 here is CASSPGQFNQPQHF. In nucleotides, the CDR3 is TGTGCCAGCAGCCCGGGACAGTTCAATCAGCCCCAGCATTTT.